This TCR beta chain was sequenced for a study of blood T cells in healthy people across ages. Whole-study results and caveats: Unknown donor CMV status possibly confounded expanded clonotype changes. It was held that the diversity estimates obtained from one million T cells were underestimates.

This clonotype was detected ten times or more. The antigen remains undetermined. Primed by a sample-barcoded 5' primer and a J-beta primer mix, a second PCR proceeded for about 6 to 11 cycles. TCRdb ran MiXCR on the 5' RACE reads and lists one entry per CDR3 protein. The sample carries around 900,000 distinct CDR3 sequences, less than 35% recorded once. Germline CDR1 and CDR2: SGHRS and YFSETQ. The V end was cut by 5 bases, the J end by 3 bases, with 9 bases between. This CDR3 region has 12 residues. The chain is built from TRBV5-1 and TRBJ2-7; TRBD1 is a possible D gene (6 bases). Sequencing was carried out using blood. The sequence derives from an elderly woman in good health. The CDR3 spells CASRGQFYEQYF. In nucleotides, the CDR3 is TGCGCCAGCAGAGGACAGTTCTACGAGCAGTACTTC.